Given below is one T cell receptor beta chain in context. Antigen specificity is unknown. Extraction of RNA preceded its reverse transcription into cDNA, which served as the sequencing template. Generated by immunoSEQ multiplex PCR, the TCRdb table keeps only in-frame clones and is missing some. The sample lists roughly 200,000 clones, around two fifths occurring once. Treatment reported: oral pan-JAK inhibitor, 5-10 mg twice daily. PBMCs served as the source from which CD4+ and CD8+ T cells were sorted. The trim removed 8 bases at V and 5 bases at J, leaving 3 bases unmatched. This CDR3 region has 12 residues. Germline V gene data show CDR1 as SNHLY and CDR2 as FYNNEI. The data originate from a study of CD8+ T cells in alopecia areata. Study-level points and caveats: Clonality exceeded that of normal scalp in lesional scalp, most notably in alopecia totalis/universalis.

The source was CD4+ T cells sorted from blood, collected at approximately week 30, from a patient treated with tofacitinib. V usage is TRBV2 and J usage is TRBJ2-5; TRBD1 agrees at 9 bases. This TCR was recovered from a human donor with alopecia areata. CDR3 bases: TGTGCCAGCGAGGGACAGGGTGAGACCCAGTACTTC. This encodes CASEGQGETQYF. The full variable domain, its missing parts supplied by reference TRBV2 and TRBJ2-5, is EPEVTQTPSHQVTQMGQEVILRCVPISNHLYFYWYRQILGQKVEFLVSFYNNEISEKSEIFDDQFSVERPDGSNFTLKIRSTKLEDSAMYFCASEGQGETQYFGPGTRLLVL.